Below are 8 T cell receptor beta chains sequenced from a single sample in a study of T cells after somatic rescue of genetic block. TCRdb's table, derived via immunoSEQ multiplex PCR, lists solely in-frame clones and lacks some. The sample gives some 70,000 clones, around 90% of which show up once; 2.5% to 3% is in the top ten. Sequenced: peripheral blood mononuclear cells (PBMCs). These receptors originate from a man aged 25 to 45.

The CDR3 protein is CASSPPGGVNEQFF. The CDR3, as DNA: TGTGCCAGCTCACCACCGGGAGGGGTCAATGAGCAGTTCTTC. The J gene is TRBJ2-1, the V gene TRBV18; 7 bases match TRBD2. With 0 bases clipped from V and 6 bases from J, the junction kept 2 bases outside the gene matches. Germline CDR1 reads KGHSH; CDR2 reads LQKENI. This CDR3 is built from 14 residues.

V gene TRBV7-8 combines with J gene TRBJ1-5, with TRBD1 matching over 7 bases. Trimming removed 5 bases from V and 6 bases from J; junction bases left unmatched: 4. The CDR3 is made up of 13 amino acids. Germline loops: CDR1 SGHVS, CDR2 FQNEAQ. CDR3 residues: CASSHDRAQPQHF. CDR3 DNA: TGTGCCAGCAGCCATGACAGGGCTCAGCCCCAGCATTTT.

In this sample, this clone turned up once. The chain links TRBV29-1 to TRBJ2-1; 9 nucleotides match TRBD1. The length of the CDR3 is 12 residues. The J segment lost 9 bases and the V segment lost 7 bases, leaving 7 bases of the junction unmatched. CDR1 and CDR2 from the germline V gene are SQVTM and ANQGSEA. As DNA, the CDR3 is TGCAGCGGGGGGACAGGGCTTGGTGAGCAGTTCTTC. Its translation is CSGGTGLGEQFF.

V gene TRBV7-8 combines with J gene TRBJ2-5; D may be TRBD1 or TRBD2 (5 bases each). Trimming took off 5 bases at V and 5 bases at J, with 12 bases between the two ends. This CDR3 is 13 amino acids long. The germline V gene encodes CDR1 SGHVS and CDR2 FQNEAQ. The CDR3 region is CASSPGWGETQYF. As DNA, the CDR3 is TGTGCCAGCAGCCCGGGCTGGGGGGAGACCCAGTACTTC.

V gene TRBV4-1 combines with J gene TRBJ1-1, with TRBD1 matching over 7 bases. Germline V gene lookup returns CDR1 MGHRA and CDR2 YSYEKL. After removal of 2 bases from V and 6 bases from J, the junction contained 9 bases not matched to a gene. The CDR3 loop spans 15 amino acids. This CDR3 reads CASSQQGGGGPEAFF. The CDR3 DNA follows: TGCGCCAGCAGCCAACAGGGGGGGGGCGGGCCTGAAGCTTTCTTT.

The rearrangement joins TRBV7-9 to TRBJ2-2, with unresolved D. V lost 2 bases and J lost 3, with 7 bases in between. Looked up from germline, CDR1 is SEHNR and CDR2 is FQNEAQ (reference sequence). The CDR3 has 14 residues. CDR3 in DNA: TGTGCCAGCAGCTTACACATTCACACCGGGGAGCTGTTTTTT. Translating gives CASSLHIHTGELFF.

This rearrangement joins TRBV19 to TRBJ1-4; possible D gene TRBD1, 5 bases. V lost 1 base, J lost 9 bases, and 6 bases lay in between. Germline V CDR1 and CDR2: LNHDA, SQIVND (reference sequence). The CDR3 is made up of 12 amino acids. This CDR3 reads CASSIGGKKLFF. CDR3 in DNA: TGTGCCAGTAGTATAGGGGGGAAAAAACTGTTTTTT. Supplemented by reference TRBV19 and TRBJ1-4, the full variable domain reads DGGITQSPKYLFRKEGQNVTLSCEQNLNHDAMYWYRQDPGQGLRLIYYSQIVNDFQKGDIAEGYSVSREKKESFPLTVTSAQKNPTAFYLCASSIGGKKLFFGSGTQLSVL.

This clone appeared once. V is TRBV5-1 and J is TRBJ2-7, with TRBD1 matching 7 bases. The ends lost 5 bases at V and 3 bases at J; junction bases unmatched: 2. CDR3 length: 12 residues. From germline, CDR1 is SGHRS and CDR2 YFSETQ. The CDR3 bases are TGCGCCAGCAGGACAGGGAACTACGAGCAGTACTTC. The encoded protein is CASRTGNYEQYF.